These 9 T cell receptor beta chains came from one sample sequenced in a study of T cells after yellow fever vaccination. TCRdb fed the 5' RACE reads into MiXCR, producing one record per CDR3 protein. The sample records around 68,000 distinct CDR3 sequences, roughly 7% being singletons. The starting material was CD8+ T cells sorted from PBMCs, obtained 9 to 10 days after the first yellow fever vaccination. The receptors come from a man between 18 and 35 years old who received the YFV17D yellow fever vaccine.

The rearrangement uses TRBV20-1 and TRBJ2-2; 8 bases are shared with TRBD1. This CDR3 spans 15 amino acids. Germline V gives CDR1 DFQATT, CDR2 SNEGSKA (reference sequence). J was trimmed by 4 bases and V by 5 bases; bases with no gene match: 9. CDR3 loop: CSAPSRDRRTGELFF. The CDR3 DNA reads TGCAGTGCTCCTAGCCGGGACAGGCGCACCGGGGAGCTGTTTTTT.

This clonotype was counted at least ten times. The CDR3 DNA reads TGCGCCAGCAGCCAATGGACAGGGGGCCCTTCTAGCAATCAGCCCCAGCATTTT. Translated, it gives CASSQWTGGPSSNQPQHF. The chain uses TRBV4-1 and TRBJ1-5; 11 bases are shared with TRBD1. The CDR3 is 18 residues long. After removal of 2 bases from V and 0 bases from J, the junction contained 6 bases not matched to a gene. Germline CDR1 is MGHRA and CDR2 is YSYEKL.

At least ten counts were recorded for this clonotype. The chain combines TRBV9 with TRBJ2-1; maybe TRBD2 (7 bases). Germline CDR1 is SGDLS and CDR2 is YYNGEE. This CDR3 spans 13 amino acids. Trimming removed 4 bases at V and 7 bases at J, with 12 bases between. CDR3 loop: CASSKGGHNEQFF. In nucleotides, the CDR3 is TGTGCCAGCAGCAAGGGGGGGCATAATGAGCAGTTCTTC.

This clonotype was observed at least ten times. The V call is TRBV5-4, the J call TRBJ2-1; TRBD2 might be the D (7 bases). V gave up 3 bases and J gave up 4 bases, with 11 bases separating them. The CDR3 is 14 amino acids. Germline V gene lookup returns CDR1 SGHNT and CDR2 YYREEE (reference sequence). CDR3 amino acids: CASSWGGAYNEQFF. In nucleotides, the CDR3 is TGTGCCAGCAGCTGGGGGGGCGCGTACAATGAGCAGTTCTTC.

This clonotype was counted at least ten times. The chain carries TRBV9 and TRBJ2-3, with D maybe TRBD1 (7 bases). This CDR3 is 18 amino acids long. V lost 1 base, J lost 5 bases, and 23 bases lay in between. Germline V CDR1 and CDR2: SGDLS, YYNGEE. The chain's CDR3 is CASSVPNDREALIDTQYF. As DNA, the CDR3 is TGTGCCAGCAGCGTACCTAATGACAGGGAGGCTCTTATAGATACGCAGTATTTT.

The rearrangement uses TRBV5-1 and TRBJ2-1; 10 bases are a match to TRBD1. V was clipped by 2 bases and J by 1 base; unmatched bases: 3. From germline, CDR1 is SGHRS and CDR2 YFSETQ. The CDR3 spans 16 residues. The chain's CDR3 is CASSFGTGESYNEQFF. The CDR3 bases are TGCGCCAGCAGCTTTGGGACAGGGGAGTCCTACAATGAGCAGTTCTTC. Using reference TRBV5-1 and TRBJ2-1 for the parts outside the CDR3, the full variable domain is KAGVTQTPRYLIKTRGQQVTLSCSPISGHRSVSWYQQTPGQGLQFLFEYFSETQRNKGNFPGRFSGRQFSNSRSEMNVSTLELGDSALYLCASSFGTGESYNEQFFGPGTRLTVL.

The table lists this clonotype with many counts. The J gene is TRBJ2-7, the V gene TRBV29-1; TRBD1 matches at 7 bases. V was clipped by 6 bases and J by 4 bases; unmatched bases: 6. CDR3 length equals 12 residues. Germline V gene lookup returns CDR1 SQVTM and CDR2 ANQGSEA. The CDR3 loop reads CSVVTGYYEQYF. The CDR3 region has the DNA TGCAGCGTCGTGACAGGGTATTACGAGCAGTACTTC.

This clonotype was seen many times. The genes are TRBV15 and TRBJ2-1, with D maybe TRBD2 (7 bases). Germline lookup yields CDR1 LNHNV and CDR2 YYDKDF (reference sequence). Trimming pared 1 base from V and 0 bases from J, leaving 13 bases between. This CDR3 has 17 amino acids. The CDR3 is CATSRGGGRSSYNEQFF. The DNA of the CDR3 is TGTGCCACCAGCAGAGGGGGGGGCCGGAGCTCCTACAATGAGCAGTTCTTC. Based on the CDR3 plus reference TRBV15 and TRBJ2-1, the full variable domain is DAMVIQNPRYQVTQFGKPVTLSCSQTLNHNVMYWYQQKSSQAPKLLFHYYDKDFNNEADTPDNFQSRRPNTSFCFLDIRSPGLGDTAMYLCATSRGGGRSSYNEQFFGPGTRLTVL.

The CDR3, as DNA: TGTGCCAGCAGCTCTAGCCGACAGTGGGGCAATCAGCCCCAGCATTTT. Its protein is CASSSSRQWGNQPQHF. The chain uses TRBV7-9 and TRBJ1-5; weak D call: TRBD1 (5 bases). V dropped 4 bases and J dropped 2 bases, with 15 bases sitting between them. The CDR3 has 16 residues. CDR1 is SEHNR and CDR2 is FQNEAQ in the germline V gene (reference sequence).